This entry lists 19 T cell receptor beta chains sequenced from one sample in a study of cytomegalovirus exposure and HLA in healthy donors. Both 60 Vbeta primers and 13 Jbeta primers went into the PCR. Clones were read by immunoSEQ multiplex PCR, and TCRdb kept only the in-frame ones, dropping some. Of around 32,000 clones listed, around 40% were seen once; the top ten hold approximately 2%. The sample taken for sequencing was PBMCs. These receptors all stem from a woman aged 45-59 years in good health and CMV-seronegative.

This clone was detected once. The chain combines TRBV15 with TRBJ2-1; perhaps TRBD1 as D (6 bases). V was clipped by 0 bases and J by 0 bases, with 6 bases between them. The CDR3 covers 15 residues. Germline V gives CDR1 LNHNV, CDR2 YYDKDF (reference sequence). CDR3 amino acids: CATSREGGSYNEQFF. CDR3 nucleotides: TGTGCCACCAGCAGAGAAGGGGGCTCCTACAATGAGCAGTTCTTC.

The chain has TRBV28 and TRBJ2-5, with 11 bases aligning to TRBD2. The germline gives CDR1 MDHEN, CDR2 SYDVKM. V shed 4 bases and J 1 base; nucleotides not matched to a gene: 5. The CDR3 spans 16 residues. This CDR3 reads CASSSQLAGVQETQYF. The CDR3 nucleotides read TGTGCCAGCAGTTCCCAACTAGCGGGAGTCCAAGAGACCCAGTACTTC.

In this sample, this clone turned up a few times. The V call is TRBV6-5, the J call TRBJ2-3; 8 bases line up with TRBD2. Germline V CDR1 and CDR2: MNHEY, SVGAGI. The CDR3 sequence is 16 residues long. J gave up 3 bases and V 0 bases, and 5 bases lay outside the gene matches. The CDR3 nucleotides are TGTGCCAGCAGTTACTCTGCGGGGGGCCGGACAGATACGCAGTATTTT. Translating gives CASSYSAGGRTDTQYF.

V and J are TRBV27 and TRBJ2-5; D is perhaps TRBD2 (9 bases). Germline V lookup: CDR1 MNHEY, CDR2 SMNVEV (reference sequence). The CDR3 spans 20 residues. V was trimmed by 5 bases and J by 0 bases, leaving 28 bases between them. The CDR3 nucleotides are TGTGCCAGCAGTCCCACAACAGGGGGGGGACTAGCTTCCAACCAAGAGACCCAGTACTTC. As protein: CASSPTTGGGLASNQETQYF.

This chain joins TRBV6-1 and TRBJ1-4, with unresolved D. Germline V lookup: CDR1 MNHNS, CDR2 SASEGT. V was trimmed by 3 bases and J by 5 bases, leaving 22 bases between them. The CDR3 is made up of 18 amino acids. The CDR3 region is CASSDCPSLLVDNEKLFF. The CDR3 DNA is TGTGCCAGCAGTGACTGTCCAAGTCTCCTAGTCGACAATGAAAAACTGTTTTTT.

The chain has TRBV7-2 and TRBJ1-2; 8 nucleotides align to TRBD1. This CDR3 is built from 13 residues. Germline CDR1 and CDR2: SGHTA and FQGNSA. The V segment lost 7 bases and the J segment 1 base; nucleotides outside the gene matches: 2. The CDR3 DNA sequence: TGTGCCAGCAACACAGGGGGTAACTATGGCTACACCTTC. Residues: CASNTGGNYGYTF.

A few counts support this clone. V is TRBV5-1 and J is TRBJ1-1; D uncertain. The ends were cut back, 4 bases at V and 0 bases at J, with 13 bases in the middle. The germline V gene has CDR1 SGHRS and CDR2 YFSETQ. The CDR3 runs to 15 residues. CDR3 bases: TGCGCCAGCAGCCCGGACGGGAATTTGAACACTGAAGCTTTCTTT. As protein: CASSPDGNLNTEAFF.

V usage is TRBV5-6 and J usage is TRBJ1-6; maybe TRBD1 (5 bases). The CDR3 consists of 15 residues. Per the germline V gene, CDR1 is SGHDT and CDR2 is YYEEEE. V was shortened by 3 bases and J by 7 bases, with 14 bases between the two germline ends. The CDR3 sequence: CASSSLGEGNSPLHF. DNA of the CDR3: TGTGCCAGCAGCTCCCTGGGGGAGGGAAATTCACCCCTCCACTTT.

The V gene is TRBV2, the J gene TRBJ1-4, with D hard to call. This CDR3 spans 14 amino acids. Per germline, CDR1 SNHLY and CDR2 FYNNEI. V was clipped by 9 bases and J by 3 bases, with 14 bases between them. This chain's CDR3 is CASRGGPANEKLFF. The DNA for the CDR3 is TGTGCCAGTCGGGGAGGGCCCGCTAATGAAAAACTGTTTTTT.

The chain couples TRBV14 to TRBJ1-2; D is perhaps TRBD1 (6 bases). The CDR3 consists of 14 residues. The germline CDR1 and CDR2 sequences are SGHDN and FVKESK. Trimming took 0 bases from V and 6 from J, leaving 11 bases between them. Written as DNA, the CDR3 is TGTGCCAGCAGCCAAGATTACAGGGCCCATGGCTACACCTTC. It translates to CASSQDYRAHGYTF. Supplemented by reference TRBV14 and TRBJ1-2, the full variable domain reads EAGVTQFPSHSVIEKGQTVTLRCDPISGHDNLYWYRRVMGKEIKFLLHFVKESKQDESGMPNNRFLAERTGGTYSTLKVQPAELEDSGVYFCASSQDYRAHGYTFGSGTRLTVV.

The rearrangement joins TRBV27 to TRBJ2-3; the D gene is possibly TRBD2 (7 bases). The ends were cut back, 5 bases at V and 1 base at J, with 19 bases in the middle. The CDR3 totals 17 residues. Per germline, CDR1 MNHEY and CDR2 SMNVEV (reference sequence). The CDR3 protein is CASSRQGLAEGTDTQYF. The CDR3 DNA follows: TGTGCCAGCAGTCGGCAGGGGCTAGCGGAGGGCACAGATACGCAGTATTTT.

The CDR3 loop reads CASSSLTGDRYSNQPQHF. The CDR3 region has the DNA TGTGCCAGCAGTTCCCTAACGGGCGACAGATATAGCAATCAGCCCCAGCATTTT. V and J are TRBV28 and TRBJ1-5; possibly TRBD1 for D (5 bases). Deletions cut 4 bases from V and 0 bases from J, with 19 bases between. Germline CDR1 reads MDHEN; CDR2 reads SYDVKM. This CDR3 has 18 residues.

The chain is built from TRBV19 and TRBJ1-1, with D unresolved. CDR1 and CDR2 from the germline V gene are LNHDA and SQIVND (reference sequence). The CDR3 has 13 amino acids. The V and J ends lost 6 bases and 2 bases respectively, with 10 bases between them. The CDR3 sequence: CASRLQRNTEAFF. The CDR3 DNA is TGTGCCAGTAGACTCCAGCGTAACACTGAAGCTTTCTTT.

The chain carries TRBV30 and TRBJ1-5; 8 bases agree with TRBD1. Trimming cost V 4 bases and J 4 bases; bases outside gene matches: 12. Per the germline V gene, CDR1 is GTSNPN and CDR2 is SVGIG (reference sequence). The CDR3 is 16 amino acids. The DNA for the CDR3 is TGTGCCTGGAAGGAGGCAGGGGGCTTTAAGAATCAGCCCCAGCATTTT. Translation gives CAWKEAGGFKNQPQHF.

This clone was seen a few times. The chain links TRBV5-6 to TRBJ2-7; TRBD2 might be the D (6 bases). CDR3 length: 15 amino acids. Germline V CDR1 and CDR2: SGHDT, YYEEEE. Trimming shortened V by 0 bases and J by 2 bases, and 12 bases separated the two germline ends. CDR3 sequence (DNA): TGTGCCAGCAGCTTGGGGCGGGGTGCGGCCTACGAGCAGTACTTC. Its protein product is CASSLGRGAAYEQYF.

V is TRBV28 and J is TRBJ2-5, with a weak D call TRBD1 (6 bases). This CDR3 comprises 15 residues. The germline CDR1 and CDR2 sequences are MDHEN and SYDVKM. The V gene lost 5 bases and the J gene lost 3 bases, with 16 bases spanning the gap. CDR3 in DNA: TGTGCCAGCAGTCTGGCGTCGAGGGGGAAAGAGACCCAGTACTTC. Encoded protein: CASSLASRGKETQYF.

This sequence joins TRBV25-1 and TRBJ2-3; a weak D match, TRBD2 (6 bases). This CDR3 has 15 amino acids. Trimming took off 2 bases at V and 3 bases at J, with 12 bases between the two ends. The germline V gene has CDR1 MGHDK and CDR2 SYGVNS. The CDR3 coding sequence is TGTGCCAGCAGTGAACAAGCCCGGGGGACAGATACGCAGTATTTT. As protein: CASSEQARGTDTQYF.

V gene TRBV7-9 combines with J gene TRBJ1-2, with TRBD1 as a possible D gene (5 bases). Germline-derived CDR1 and CDR2 are SEHNR and FQNEAQ (reference sequence). The CDR3 contains 12 residues. Trimming removed 5 bases from V and 8 bases from J, with 12 bases in between. The CDR3 DNA reads TGTGCCAGCAGCGCAACAGGCAGCGGCTACACCTTC. Amino acid sequence: CASSATGSGYTF.

This clone occurred a few times. CDR3 DNA sequence: TGTGCCAGCAGCCCCGGGGGACTAGCAGAAGAGACCCAGTACTTC. This codes for CASSPGGLAEETQYF. The chain employs TRBV7-3 and TRBJ2-5, with 9 bases that match TRBD2. After removal of 5 bases from V and 3 bases from J, the junction contained 7 bases not matched to a gene. Germline V CDR1 and CDR2: SGHTA, FQGTGA. This CDR3 region has 15 residues.